This T cell receptor beta chain was documented in a study of T cell repertoires in cytomegalovirus infection. Study-level background: In public TCR beta signatures, there were indications of both CMV infection and matching HLA type.

Via MiXCR, TCRdb re-called the reads, giving one row per CDR3 protein. Altogether roughly 350,000 distinct CDR3 sequences are present, roughly 34% being singletons, with the ten largest covering approximately 13%. As regards this clonotype: Its specificity is unknown.

Findings of the study overall: There were HLA-C-restricted CMV-specific TCR beta clonotypes dominating the ex vivo response.

This receptor was identified in a human donor in good health (CMV status not recorded). Some clones in this sample may be carry-over from other donors' samples. Material: cultured PBMCs, obtained from culture after CMV antigen stimulation.

The CDR3 loop is CASSSLAGGLETQYF. Here the CDR3 DNA reads TGTGCCAGTTCGAGCTTGGCGGGGGGGTTGGAGACCCAGTACTTC. This sequence joins TRBV7-8 and TRBJ2-5, with TRBD2 matching over 9 bases. V dropped 9 bases and J dropped 5; count of bases not matched to a gene: 13. From germline, CDR1 is SGHVS and CDR2 FQNEAQ. The CDR3 covers 15 residues.